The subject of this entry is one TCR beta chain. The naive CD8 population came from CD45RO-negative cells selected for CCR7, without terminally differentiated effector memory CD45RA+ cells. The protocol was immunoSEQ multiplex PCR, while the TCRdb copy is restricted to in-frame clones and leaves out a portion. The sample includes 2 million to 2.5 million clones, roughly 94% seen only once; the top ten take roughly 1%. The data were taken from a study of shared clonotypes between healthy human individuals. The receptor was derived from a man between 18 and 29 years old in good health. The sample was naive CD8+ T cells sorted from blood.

In DNA form, the CDR3 reads TGCAGCGTTGATGGACAGCTGAAAGGTGAAAAACTGTTTTTT. Translated: CSVDGQLKGEKLFF. This chain links TRBV29-1 with TRBJ1-4; D is perhaps TRBD1 (6 bases). The CDR3 loop spans 14 amino acids. CDR1 and CDR2 (germline): SQVTM, ANQGSEA. Trimming removed 3 bases from V and 7 bases from J, with 15 bases in between.